Listed below are T cell receptor beta chains from one sample, sequenced in a study of vaccination and CD4 T cells after COVID-19. TCRdb passed the PCR reads through MiXCR, listing each CDR3 protein once. The table has roughly 7,000 distinct CDR3 sequences, about 43% seen once; the top ten hold about 30%. These TCRs' antigens remain unknown. Sequencing was done on a sample of CD4+ T cells from blood, cultured in vitro. All receptors come from a human donor in good health. Each CDR3 is given with its conserved first and last residue. Each record gives: clone size, J gene, V gene, D gene, CDR3 protein, CDR3 DNA. D genes are given only for firm matches. Size values are once, few and many counts, or a class for expanded clones, and some rows have none.

>few|TRBJ1-1|TRBV20-1|NA
CSARGGDTEAFF
TGCAGTGCTAGAGGAGGTGACACTGAAGCTTTCTTT
>few|TRBJ1-2|TRBV7-8|NA
CASSLVGSFWPLHGYTF
TGTGCCAGCAGCTTGGTCGGATCCTTTTGGCCCCTCCACGGCTACACCTTC
>few|TRBJ1-5|TRBV20-1|NA
CSVGTGNQPQHF
TGCAGTGTGGGCACAGGGAATCAGCCCCAGCATTTT
>NA|TRBJ2-3|TRBV20-1|NA
CSAKEPDWGTDTQYF
TGCAGTGCCAAGGAGCCGGATTGGGGCACAGATACGCAGTATTTT
>few|TRBJ1-5|TRBV2|TRBD1
CASSVDRGPPPQHF
TGTGCCAGCAGTGTTGACAGGGGGCCTCCCCCCCAGCATTTT
>few|TRBJ1-5|TRBV20-1|TRBD1
CSPSTGAGQPQHF
TGCAGTCCCTCGACAGGGGCGGGTCAGCCCCAGCATTTT
>NA|TRBJ1-5|TRBV20-1|NA
CSARQSGQTPNQPQHF
TGCAGTGCTAGACAGTCCGGACAGACCCCGAATCAGCCCCAGCATTTT
>few|TRBJ1-5|TRBV2|NA
CASSERPVGPQHF
TGTGCCAGCAGTGAAAGGCCGGTCGGGCCCCAGCATTTT
>NA|TRBJ2-3|TRBV7-2|NA
CASSPRGGPIDTQYF
TGTGCCAGCAGTCCCAGAGGGGGGCCAATTGATACGCAGTATTTT
>NA|TRBJ2-2|TRBV21-1|NA
CASSNEGRPGELFF
TGTGCCAGCAGCAATGAGGGGCGCCCCGGGGAGCTGTTTTTT
>once|TRBJ1-1|TRBV5-1|NA
CASLDGLGEAFF
TGCGCCAGCCTGGACGGGTTGGGTGAAGCTTTCTTT
>NA|TRBJ1-2|TRBV11-2|NA
CASSSTGYYGYTF
TGTGCCAGCAGCTCCACAGGGTATTATGGCTACACCTTC
>NA|TRBJ1-5|TRBV27|NA
CASGPVNQPQHF
TGTGCCAGCGGGCCAGTCAATCAGCCCCAGCATTTT
>NA|TRBJ1-2|TRBV30|NA
CAWTRDRALGNGYTF
TGTGCCTGGACCCGAGATAGGGCCCTGGGGAATGGCTACACCTTC
>NA|TRBJ2-2|TRBV7-3|TRBD2
CASSLWGLGNTGELFF
TGTGCCAGCAGCTTATGGGGACTAGGGAACACCGGGGAGCTGTTTTTT
>NA|TRBJ2-1|TRBV20-1|NA
CSARGLDSSYNEQFF
TGCAGTGCTAGAGGGTTAGACAGCTCCTACAATGAGCAGTTCTTC
>NA|TRBJ2-6|TRBV7-3|NA
CATHAGKEAGANVLTF
TGTGCCACCCATGCAGGGAAAGAGGCTGGGGCCAACGTCCTGACTTTC
>NA|TRBJ1-2|TRBV6-1|NA
CASSDLTGFVYGYTF
TGTGCCAGCAGTGATCTAACAGGGTTCGTATATGGCTACACCTTC